The 20 T cell receptor beta chains below all came from one sample that was sequenced in a study of OX40 agonist ivuxolimab in advanced cancers. Profiled with immunoSEQ multiplex PCR; TCRdb holds only in-frame clones, not every one. The sample has some 70,000 clones; approximately 90% are singletons. The starting material was CD4+ or CD8+ T cells sorted from blood, obtained in a trial of the OX40 agonist ivuxolimab. These receptors all stem from an adult with an advanced solid tumor such as melanoma, head and neck, liver or kidney cancer.

The rearrangement uses TRBV29-1 and TRBJ2-1, with 7 bases that match TRBD2. This CDR3 has 14 amino acids. V trimming: 4 bases; J trimming: 0 bases; junction bases outside the gene matches: 3. Looked up from germline, CDR1 is SQVTM and CDR2 is ANQGSEA. CDR3 sequence: CSVGGDYSYNEQFF. CDR3 bases: TGCAGCGTTGGAGGGGACTACTCCTACAATGAGCAGTTCTTC.

The CDR3 coding sequence is TGTGCCAGCGACACCGGACAGCTGATCCAAGAGACCCAGTACTTC. This encodes CASDTGQLIQETQYF. This rearrangement joins TRBV18 to TRBJ2-5, with D possibly TRBD1 on 6 matching bases. Trimming removed 8 bases from V and 1 base from J, with 17 bases in between. This CDR3 comprises 15 residues. Germline CDR1 is KGHSH and CDR2 is LQKENI.

This clone was recorded once. This chain links TRBV6-1 with TRBJ1-5; D unclear. The CDR3 length is 14 residues. Germline values: CDR1 MNHNS, CDR2 SASEGT. The V end was cut by 3 bases, the J end by 2 bases, with 8 bases between. This chain's CDR3 is CASSEGHGNQPQHF. CDR3 DNA: TGTGCCAGCAGTGAGGGCCACGGCAATCAGCCCCAGCATTTT.

The chain couples TRBV6-1 to TRBJ1-2, with a possible D match to TRBD1 (6 bases). V lost 5 bases to trimming and J lost 5 bases, with 15 bases between them. Germline V gives CDR1 MNHNS, CDR2 SASEGT. CDR3 size: 14 residues. CDR3 region: CASSSGQMPYGYTF. The CDR3 DNA reads as TGTGCCAGCAGTAGTGGACAGATGCCTTATGGCTACACCTTC.

This clone has a single count. This chain connects TRBV18 to TRBJ1-1; D possibly corresponds to TRBD1 (6 bases). This CDR3 comprises 17 residues. V was cut by 3 bases and J by 4 bases, with 21 bases left in between. Germline V CDR1 and CDR2: KGHSH, LQKENI. The CDR3 region is CASSPRAIQGRGTEAFF. CDR3 nucleotide sequence: TGTGCCAGCTCACCTAGGGCCATACAGGGTCGGGGCACTGAAGCTTTCTTT.

The chain has TRBV5-4 and TRBJ2-3; a possible D gene is TRBD2 (5 bases). V was cut by 3 bases and J by 2 bases, with 10 bases left in between. There are 14 residues in the CDR3. Germline loops: CDR1 SGHNT, CDR2 YYREEE (reference sequence). The CDR3 protein is CASSSPGNTDTQYF. The DNA of the CDR3 is TGTGCCAGCAGCTCCCCGGGAAACACAGATACGCAGTATTTT.

The chain uses TRBV10-3 and TRBJ1-2; possibly TRBD1 for D (6 bases). V lost 4 bases and J 0 bases, leaving 12 bases between the germline ends. Germline V CDR1 and CDR2: ENHRY, SYGVKD. This CDR3 spans 15 amino acids. CDR3 sequence reads: CAISGLGQTNYGYTF. The DNA of the CDR3 is TGTGCCATCAGTGGGTTGGGACAAACTAACTATGGCTACACCTTC.

The gene calls are TRBV20-1 and TRBJ1-4, with D unclear. V shed 5 bases and J shed 4 bases, with 2 bases lying between them. The CDR3 totals 10 residues. Germline V CDR1 and CDR2: DFQATT, SNEGSKA (reference sequence). Here the CDR3 DNA reads TGCAGTGCTGATAATGAAAAACTGTTTTTT. Its translation is CSADNEKLFF.

This chain connects TRBV19 to TRBJ1-1; D is uncertain. This CDR3 is 13 amino acids long. The germline V gene has CDR1 LNHDA and CDR2 SQIVND (reference sequence). V lost 7 bases and J 2 bases, leaving 11 bases between the germline ends. The CDR3 coding sequence is TGTGCCAGTACCCCTCAAGTAAACACTGAAGCTTTCTTT. Translation: CASTPQVNTEAFF.

The chain links TRBV6-5 to TRBJ2-1, with 7 bases lining up with TRBD1. V was clipped by 6 bases and J by 10 bases; unmatched bases: 6. The CDR3 covers 12 residues. The V gene's germline CDR1 is MNHEY and CDR2 SVGAGI. CDR3 sequence reads: CASRSQGQEQFF. The CDR3 DNA reads as TGTGCCAGCAGGTCACAGGGGCAGGAGCAGTTCTTC.

The rearrangement uses TRBV7-3 and TRBJ2-2; the D gene is possibly TRBD2 (6 bases). The V gene's germline CDR1 is SGHTA and CDR2 FQGTGA. There are 18 residues in the CDR3. V was shortened by 4 bases and J by 5 bases, with 23 bases between the two germline ends. The CDR3 DNA reads as TGTGCCAGCAGCTCGCGAGGAGGGGCGCCCGGACGGACCGGGGAGCTGTTTTTT. It is translated as CASSSRGGAPGRTGELFF.

The chain joins TRBV15 to TRBJ1-5; D is possibly TRBD1 (5 bases). The CDR3 consists of 14 residues. Germline V gene lookup returns CDR1 LNHNV and CDR2 YYDKDF (reference sequence). Trimming left V 1 base short and J 4 bases short, with 8 bases between. The CDR3 sequence is CATSRAGGNQPQHF. The CDR3 bases are TGTGCCACCAGCAGAGCGGGGGGGAATCAGCCCCAGCATTTT. The full variable domain, in which reference TRBV15 and TRBJ1-5 provide the parts outside the CDR3, is DAMVIQNPRYQVTQFGKPVTLSCSQTLNHNVMYWYQQKSSQAPKLLFHYYDKDFNNEADTPDNFQSRRPNTSFCFLDIRSPGLGDTAMYLCATSRAGGNQPQHFGDGTRLSIL.

The chain uses TRBV25-1 and TRBJ1-6; D is unresolved. The CDR3 runs to 14 residues. CDR1 is MGHDK, CDR2 SYGVNS, per germline. V lost 3 bases to trimming and J lost 5 bases, with 8 bases between them. Written as DNA, the CDR3 is TGTGCCAGCAGTGAGGAGCCGGATAATTCACCCCTCCACTTT. This encodes CASSEEPDNSPLHF.

The chain uses TRBV7-9 and TRBJ1-2; D possibly corresponds to TRBD1 (6 bases). Germline V gives CDR1 SEHNR, CDR2 FQNEAQ (reference sequence). The CDR3 extends over 14 amino acids. V gave up 1 base and J gave up 4 bases, with 10 bases separating them. The CDR3 loop reads CASSLVSGVYGYTF. The CDR3 region has the DNA TGTGCCAGCAGCTTAGTTTCAGGGGTCTATGGCTACACCTTC.

V gene TRBV5-6 combines with J gene TRBJ2-6, with D possibly being TRBD2 (6 bases). CDR3 size: 17 residues. CDR1 and CDR2 from the germline V gene are SGHDT and YYEEEE. Trimming took off 0 bases at V and 2 bases at J, with 12 bases between the two ends. CDR3 coding DNA: TGTGCCAGCAGCTTGGGGCAGGGACTCACTGGGGCCAACGTCCTGACTTTC. As protein: CASSLGQGLTGANVLTF.

The V and J genes are TRBV6-6 and TRBJ2-7, with 9 positions matching TRBD1. The CDR3 sequence is 15 residues long. Trimming at V came to 5 bases and at J to 3 bases, leaving 8 bases not matched to a gene. Germline-derived CDR1 and CDR2 are MNHNY and SVGAGI (reference sequence). The CDR3 region is CASSPGTGLGYEQYF. The CDR3 DNA reads as TGTGCCAGCAGTCCTGGGACAGGGCTAGGCTACGAGCAGTACTTC.

The chain employs TRBV5-4 and TRBJ2-5; TRBD2 aligns across 7 bases. CDR3 length equals 15 residues. CDR1 is SGHNT and CDR2 is YYREEE in the germline V gene (reference sequence). The V gene end was trimmed by 7 bases and the J gene end by 2 bases; junction bases not matched to a gene: 11. In DNA form, the CDR3 reads TGTGCCAGCTCAAGACTAGCACGACCACAAGAGACCCAGTACTTC. This sequence encodes CASSRLARPQETQYF.

The chain has TRBV6-1 and TRBJ1-1, with 8 bases aligning to TRBD1. The J segment lost 3 bases and the V segment lost 7 bases, leaving 7 bases of the junction unmatched. Germline V lookup: CDR1 MNHNS, CDR2 SASEGT. The length of the CDR3 is 14 residues. The CDR3 sequence is CASTSRGPYTEAFF. CDR3 sequence (DNA): TGTGCCAGCACCAGCAGGGGGCCCTACACTGAAGCTTTCTTT.

The chain combines TRBV2 with TRBJ2-7, with D possibly matching TRBD1 (6 bases). CDR1 is SNHLY, CDR2 FYNNEI, per germline. Between the trimmed V and J ends, which lost 4 bases and 0 bases, there was a span of 10 bases. This CDR3 is built from 14 residues. CDR3: CASSGQGPSYEQYF. The DNA for the CDR3 is TGTGCCAGCAGTGGGCAGGGGCCCTCCTACGAGCAGTACTTC.

This clone came up once. The rearrangement joins TRBV2 to TRBJ2-1, with D unresolved. The CDR3 totals 11 residues. V was cut by 2 bases and J by 8 bases, with 4 bases left in between. Germline V gene data show CDR1 as SNHLY and CDR2 as FYNNEI. The CDR3 region has the DNA TGTGCCAGCAGTGAAATATATGAGCAGTTCTTC. Amino acid sequence: CASSEIYEQFF. The full variable domain, completed using reference TRBV2 and TRBJ2-1, is EPEVTQTPSHQVTQMGQEVILRCVPISNHLYFYWYRQILGQKVEFLVSFYNNEISEKSEIFDDQFSVERPDGSNFTLKIRSTKLEDSAMYFCASSEIYEQFFGPGTRLTVL.